This T cell receptor (beta chain) was recovered during a study of CD8 T cells in Susac syndrome. The authors sequenced TCR beta from blood CD8+ and CD4+ T cells. Negative isolation yielded CD8+ and CD4+ T cells; FACS enriched TEMRA cells. Study observations and caveats: The study conceded that its TCR sequencing and HLA analysis involved relatively few individuals.

cDNA came from around 0.5 to 1 ug RNA primed by random hexamers. By means of immunoSEQ multiplex PCR, TCR beta CDR3 spanning 54 Vbeta and 13 Jbeta underwent amplification. TCRdb re-analysed the immunoSEQ multiplex PCR reads in MiXCR, keeping a single row per CDR3 protein. The profile shows fewer than 150,000 distinct CDR3 sequences, about 93% of them singletons. CDR3 length: 14 residues. The V and J ends lost 0 bases and 5 bases respectively, with 10 bases between them. Germline values: CDR1 PRHDT, CDR2 FYEKMQ (reference sequence). In the case of this clonotype: Its cognate antigen is unknown.

The genes are TRBV13 and TRBJ2-5, with unresolved D. The specimen was CD8+ T cells from PBMCs. This receptor was obtained from a human donor with multiple sclerosis. For the CDR3, the DNA is TGTGCCAGCAGCTTAGGAGTGCTGCGGGAGACCCAGTACTTC. This translates into CASSLGVLRETQYF.